These T cell receptor beta chains were read from a single sample in a study of T cells after yellow fever vaccination. TCRdb re-derived calls from the 5' RACE reads in MiXCR, one entry per CDR3 protein. This table holds hundreds of thousands of distinct CDR3 sequences, 13% found once. The sample in question was PBMCs, obtained on the day of the yellow fever booster vaccination. The receptors come from a man between 25 and 39 years old who received the YFV17D yellow fever vaccine. CDR3s include the opening cysteine and the closing phenylalanine or tryptophan. The order of the fields is J gene, V gene, clone size, D gene, CDR3 DNA, CDR3 protein. A D gene is named only where the DNA matches it firmly. The size entry is marked missing in some rows and otherwise reads once, few, many or a size class.

J gene: TRBJ2-3
V gene: TRBV30
clone size: many
D gene: TRBD1
CDR3 DNA: TGTGCCGGGGACAGGGGTGGGGATACGCAGTATTTT
CDR3 protein: CAGDRGGDTQYF

J gene: TRBJ2-7
V gene: TRBV3-1
clone size: few
D gene: TRBD1
CDR3 DNA: TGTGCCAGCAGGGCCCGACAGGGGCTTTACGAGCAGTACTTC
CDR3 protein: CASRARQGLYEQYF

J gene: TRBJ2-7
V gene: TRBV12-3/TRBV12-4
clone size: many
D gene: TRBD1
CDR3 DNA: TGTGCCAGCAGTCTGTCAGGGGGTACCTACGAGCAGTACTTC
CDR3 protein: CASSLSGGTYEQYF

J gene: TRBJ2-5
V gene: TRBV4-3
clone size: few
D gene: -
CDR3 DNA: TGCGCCAGCAGCCAACCTGGGGCCATCGAGACCCAGTACTTC
CDR3 protein: CASSQPGAIETQYF

J gene: TRBJ1-5
V gene: TRBV19
clone size: -
D gene: -
CDR3 DNA: TGTGCCAGTAACATAGCGGGGTCCAATCAGCCCCAGCATTTT
CDR3 protein: CASNIAGSNQPQHF

J gene: TRBJ2-5
V gene: TRBV6-5
clone size: -
D gene: TRBD2
CDR3 DNA: TGTGCCAGCAGTTACTTACCGGGACTAGCAGTCGGGGAGACCCAGTACTTC
CDR3 protein: CASSYLPGLAVGETQYF

J gene: TRBJ2-1
V gene: TRBV12-3/TRBV12-4
clone size: few
D gene: TRBD2
CDR3 DNA: TGTGCCAGCAGTTTAGTGAGGGACTATTTTCCAAATGAGCAGTTCTTC
CDR3 protein: CASSLVRDYFPNEQFF

J gene: TRBJ2-7
V gene: TRBV18
clone size: few
D gene: -
CDR3 DNA: TGTGCCAGCCGAGAGAGTCCGGGCGAGCAGTACTTC
CDR3 protein: CASRESPGEQYF

J gene: TRBJ2-6
V gene: TRBV12-3/TRBV12-4
clone size: few
D gene: -
CDR3 DNA: TGTGCCAGCAGTTTGCCAGGTGCCTCTGGGGCCAACGTCCTGACTTTC
CDR3 protein: CASSLPGASGANVLTF

J gene: TRBJ2-2
V gene: TRBV29-1
clone size: many
D gene: -
CDR3 DNA: TGCAGCGGCCTTACAGGGAACACCGGGGAGCTGTTTTTT
CDR3 protein: CSGLTGNTGELFF

J gene: TRBJ2-2
V gene: TRBV7-7
clone size: -
D gene: -
CDR3 DNA: TGTGCTAGCAGCCCGCAGGGTTATACCGGGGAGCTGTTTTTT
CDR3 protein: CASSPQGYTGELFF

J gene: TRBJ1-5
V gene: TRBV12-3/TRBV12-4
clone size: few
D gene: -
CDR3 DNA: TGTGCCAGCAGTTTAGTACCCGGGTCCCCCCAGCCCCAGCATTTT
CDR3 protein: CASSLVPGSPQPQHF

J gene: TRBJ2-7
V gene: TRBV11-1
clone size: few
D gene: TRBD2
CDR3 DNA: TGTGCCAGCAGCTCGATAACTAGCGGCTACGAGCAGTACTTC
CDR3 protein: CASSSITSGYEQYF

J gene: TRBJ2-5
V gene: TRBV18
clone size: -
D gene: -
CDR3 DNA: TGTGCCAGCTCACGACCAACGGTGGAGGTTGGAGAGACCCAGTACTTC
CDR3 protein: CASSRPTVEVGETQYF

J gene: TRBJ2-1
V gene: TRBV9
clone size: -
D gene: -
CDR3 DNA: TGTGCCAGCAGCGTAGGGCCGGGAAGTGGAGTCAATGAGCAGTTCTTC
CDR3 protein: CASSVGPGSGVNEQFF

J gene: TRBJ2-1
V gene: TRBV12-3/TRBV12-4
clone size: few
D gene: TRBD2
CDR3 DNA: TGTGCCAGCAGTCCGGGGGGGACTAGCGGGAGTGAGCAGTTCTTC
CDR3 protein: CASSPGGTSGSEQFF

J gene: TRBJ1-3
V gene: TRBV7-9
clone size: many
D gene: -
CDR3 DNA: TGTGCCAGCGACGGGATCGCATTCTCTGGAAACACCATATATTTT
CDR3 protein: CASDGIAFSGNTIYF

J gene: TRBJ2-7
V gene: TRBV28
clone size: -
D gene: -
CDR3 DNA: TGTGCCACCCGATCCTACGAGCAGTACTTC
CDR3 protein: CATRSYEQYF

J gene: TRBJ2-1
V gene: TRBV21-1
clone size: many
D gene: -
CDR3 DNA: TGTGCCAGCAGCAAAGCGTTTCGGGTAAAAGTCTACAATGAGCAGTTCTTC
CDR3 protein: CASSKAFRVKVYNEQFF

J gene: TRBJ1-5
V gene: TRBV20-1
clone size: few
D gene: TRBD1
CDR3 DNA: TGCAGTGCTAGGGGACAGGGTTTCAATCAGCCCCAGCATTTT
CDR3 protein: CSARGQGFNQPQHF

J gene: TRBJ2-4
V gene: TRBV20-1
clone size: -
D gene: -
CDR3 DNA: TGCAGTGCCTGGTGGGTCGGAGAAAACATTCAGTACTTC
CDR3 protein: CSAWWVGENIQYF

J gene: TRBJ1-3
V gene: TRBV2
clone size: -
D gene: -
CDR3 DNA: TGTGCCAGCAGTGCCGCCTTGGCAGGGTCTGGAAACACCATATATTTT
CDR3 protein: CASSAALAGSGNTIYF

J gene: TRBJ2-4
V gene: TRBV30
clone size: few
D gene: -
CDR3 DNA: TGTGCCTGGAGCGCTAGTCTAGCCAAAAACATTCAGTACTTC
CDR3 protein: CAWSASLAKNIQYF

J gene: TRBJ2-5
V gene: TRBV5-1
clone size: -
D gene: TRBD1
CDR3 DNA: TGCGCCAGCAGCGAAGCCGGGACAGGGGCGGAGACCCAGTACTTC
CDR3 protein: CASSEAGTGAETQYF

J gene: TRBJ2-1
V gene: TRBV20-1
clone size: -
D gene: -
CDR3 DNA: TGCAGTGCTAGAGATTTGAAAGGGCTAGCTACTGAGCAGTTCTTC
CDR3 protein: CSARDLKGLATEQFF

J gene: TRBJ2-3
V gene: TRBV5-4
clone size: few
D gene: -
CDR3 DNA: TGTGCCAGCAGCACCCGGGACCGCCCCGATACGCAGTATTTT
CDR3 protein: CASSTRDRPDTQYF

J gene: TRBJ2-1
V gene: TRBV7-2
clone size: -
D gene: -
CDR3 DNA: TGTGCCAGCAGCTTAACACCTCGCTCCTACAATGAGCAGTTCTTC
CDR3 protein: CASSLTPRSYNEQFF

J gene: TRBJ2-3
V gene: TRBV9
clone size: -
D gene: TRBD2
CDR3 DNA: TGTGCCAGCAGCGTTTCGAGTTTGCGGGAGGGCGGGGCAGATACGCAGTATTTT
CDR3 protein: CASSVSSLREGGADTQYF